The 8 T cell receptor beta chains presented below share a single source sample, sequenced in a study of T cell repertoires in cytomegalovirus infection. TCRdb processed the reads anew with MiXCR; each CDR3 protein has one entry. The sample lists about 480,000 distinct CDR3 sequences; roughly a third were seen once. These receptors' antigens are unknown. Sequenced material: cultured PBMCs, taken from culture after CMV antigen stimulation. Receptors were obtained from a human donor in good health (CMV status not recorded). Some clones in this sample may be carry-over from other donors' samples.

The V call is TRBV7-9, the J call TRBJ2-1; the D is unclear. The CDR3 has 13 amino acids. From germline, CDR1 is SEHNR and CDR2 FQNEAQ (reference sequence). The CDR3 bases are TGTGTACTAATCGCGACCTCCTACAATGAGCAGTTCTTC. Translating gives CVLIATSYNEQFF.

This clonotype was recorded once. The rearrangement uses TRBV12-3 or TRBV12-4 and TRBJ1-4, with 11 nucleotides matching TRBD1. The trim removed 8 bases at V and 6 bases at J, leaving 8 bases unmatched. CDR3 size: 15 residues. The CDR3 DNA reads TGTGCCAGCGGGGGACAGGGGGGCCCGGATGAAAAACTGTTTTTT. Translated, it gives CASGGQGGPDEKLFF.

This clonotype was observed a single time. This rearrangement joins TRBV5-6 to TRBJ2-7; a possible D gene is TRBD1 (5 bases). Trimming shortened V by 3 bases and J by 1 base, and 14 bases separated the two germline ends. Germline V CDR1 and CDR2: SGHDT, YYEEEE. The CDR3 is 15 residues long. This CDR3 is CASSSRTLGSYEQYV. The CDR3 DNA reads as TGTGCCAGCAGCTCTAGGACATTAGGATCCTACGAGCAGTACGTC.

This clonotype was seen a single time. This chain uses TRBV20-1 with TRBJ2-1; 11 positions agree with TRBD2. After removal of 3 bases from V and 6 bases from J, the junction contained 10 bases not matched to a gene. Germline V gene lookup returns CDR1 DFQATT and CDR2 SNEGSKA (reference sequence). The CDR3 runs 16 residues. The CDR3 DNA follows: TGCAGTGCTAGGCCAATACTAGCGGGAGTAGGCAATGAGCAGTTCTTC. It is translated as CSARPILAGVGNEQFF.

V is TRBV28 and J is TRBJ2-7; no firm D call. The germline V gene encodes CDR1 MDHEN and CDR2 SYDVKM. Trimming cost V 5 bases and J 3 bases, with 14 bases left between them. This CDR3 spans 14 amino acids. CDR3 region: CASSLASQDYEQYF. CDR3 coding DNA: TGTGCCAGCAGTCTCGCCTCGCAAGACTACGAGCAGTACTTC.

This clonotype was recorded at least ten times. The chain joins TRBV11-2 to TRBJ2-1, with 10 bases that match TRBD2. This CDR3 contains 15 residues. The J segment lost 6 bases and the V segment lost 5 bases, leaving 7 bases of the junction unmatched. Germline V gives CDR1 SGHAT, CDR2 FQNNGV. The CDR3 region is CASSVNVAGGNEQFF. CDR3 sequence (DNA): TGTGCCAGCAGCGTAAATGTAGCGGGAGGCAATGAGCAGTTCTTC.

This clonotype was seen a handful of times. V usage is TRBV28 and J usage is TRBJ1-1; D not resolved. The CDR3 is made up of 14 amino acids. The ends were cut back, 1 base at V and 4 bases at J, with 10 bases in the middle. Germline V CDR1 and CDR2: MDHEN, SYDVKM. DNA of the CDR3: TGTGCCAGCAGTTTATATGGGGAGGGCACTGAAGCTTTCTTT. This codes for CASSLYGEGTEAFF.

The genes are TRBV29-1 and TRBJ2-7; possible D gene TRBD2, 5 bases. This CDR3 has 12 amino acids. Trimming took off 3 bases at V and 2 bases at J, with 8 bases between the two ends. The germline V gene encodes CDR1 SQVTM and CDR2 ANQGSEA. The CDR3: CSVELAPYEQYF. The CDR3, as DNA: TGCAGCGTTGAGCTAGCCCCCTACGAGCAGTACTTC.